One and the same sample provided the 30 T cell receptor beta chains below, sequenced in a study of Ad26.COV2.S vaccination and SARS-CoV-2 variants. Treatment of the sample: roughly 19 received Ad26.COV2.S at low or high dose, single or two shots; about 5 received placebo; per-sample allocation not given. Collection of the samples took place on day 63 after the first injection of vaccine or placebo. The table came from immunoSEQ multiplex PCR; TCRdb's copy has only in-frame clones and leaves some out. The sample lists some 400,000 clones; approximately 91% were seen once. The sample consisted of peripheral blood, taken in a trial of Ad26.COV2.S vaccine versus placebo. Source of these receptors: a person between 18 and 60 years old who received the Ad26.COV2.S COVID-19 vaccine or a placebo.

The rearrangement links TRBV5-1 to TRBJ2-3; 9 bases line up with TRBD2. The junction had 3 bases not matched to a gene; V was cut back by 5 bases and J by 2 bases. This CDR3 region has 14 residues. The germline V gene has CDR1 SGHRS and CDR2 YFSETQ. CDR3 in DNA: TGCGCCAGCAGTCCTAGCGGGATCACAGATACGCAGTATTTT. As protein: CASSPSGITDTQYF.

The chain recombines TRBV5-1 with TRBJ2-7; a weak D match, TRBD2 (6 bases). The CDR3 runs to 15 residues. Trimming removed 2 bases at V and 4 bases at J, with 16 bases between. Germline V gives CDR1 SGHRS, CDR2 YFSETQ. The CDR3 spells CASSFSPGEGYEQYF. Written as DNA, the CDR3 is TGCGCCAGCAGCTTTTCCCCGGGAGAAGGTTACGAGCAGTACTTC.

This clone was seen once. The chain recombines TRBV29-1 with TRBJ1-1, with a possible D match to TRBD1 (6 bases). V lost 4 bases and J 3 bases, leaving 9 bases between the germline ends. Germline CDR1 and CDR2: SQVTM and ANQGSEA. The CDR3 is 12 residues long. CDR3 sequence reads: CSVGTAHTEAFF. CDR3 coding DNA: TGCAGCGTTGGGACAGCCCACACTGAAGCTTTCTTT.

This clone showed up just once. This rearrangement joins TRBV14 to TRBJ2-3; D gene unclear. V was pared by 2 bases and J by 5 bases, with 14 bases between. Germline CDR1 and CDR2: SGHDN and FVKESK. The CDR3 length is 15 residues. CDR3 region: CASSQREPVVDTQYF. The CDR3 DNA reads as TGTGCCAGCAGCCAAAGAGAGCCGGTCGTAGATACGCAGTATTTT. The full variable domain, its missing parts supplied by reference TRBV14 and TRBJ2-3, is EAGVTQFPSHSVIEKGQTVTLRCDPISGHDNLYWYRRVMGKEIKFLLHFVKESKQDESGMPNNRFLAERTGGTYSTLKVQPAELEDSGVYFCASSQREPVVDTQYFGPGTRLTVL.

The V call is TRBV5-5, the J call TRBJ2-5; no clear D gene. The CDR3 length is 17 residues. Germline V gene data show CDR1 as SGHKS and CDR2 as YYEKEE (reference sequence). The ends were cut back, 0 bases at V and 1 base at J, with 16 bases in the middle. CDR3 residues: CASSLVGELRIQETQYF. The CDR3 DNA is TGTGCCAGCAGCTTGGTGGGTGAACTTAGGATCCAAGAGACCCAGTACTTC.

About this clone itself: The sample holds other DNA sequences that translate to the same CDR3. This chain's CDR3 is CASRGQGSNQPQHF. In DNA, the CDR3 is TGTGCCAGCAGGGGACAGGGTAGCAATCAGCCCCAGCATTTT. The J gene is TRBJ1-5, the V gene TRBV6-5; the match to TRBD1 covers 9 bases. Germline V lookup: CDR1 MNHEY, CDR2 SVGAGI. V shed 6 bases, J shed 0 bases, and the junction held 0 bases outside the gene matches. The CDR3 runs to 14 residues.

The rearrangement links TRBV11-3 to TRBJ2-2; 16 positions agree with TRBD2. Germline CDR1 SGHNT, CDR2 YENEEA. The length of the CDR3 is 20 residues. V lost 4 bases and J lost 3; bases outside the gene matches: 11. CDR3 coding DNA: TGTGCCAGCAGCTCACAACTTTGGGGACTAGCGGGAGGGGACACCGGGGAGCTGTTTTTT. Amino acids: CASSSQLWGLAGGDTGELFF.

The gene calls are TRBV11-1 and TRBJ2-1; 9 nucleotides match TRBD2. The CDR3 totals 15 residues. V was pared by 6 bases and J by 6 bases, with 9 bases of the junction left unmatched. Germline assignment: CDR1 SGHAT and CDR2 FQDESV (reference sequence). The chain's CDR3 is CASSSAGLASNEQFF. The DNA for the CDR3 is TGTGCCAGCAGTTCAGCCGGACTAGCGTCCAATGAGCAGTTCTTC.

J is TRBJ2-1 and V is TRBV18; D unclear. CDR3 length equals 12 residues. Trimming removed 3 bases at V and 8 bases at J, with 8 bases between. Germline V gives CDR1 KGHSH, CDR2 LQKENI. Here the CDR3 reads CASSPLEDEQFF. The CDR3 bases are TGTGCCAGCTCACCCCTAGAGGATGAGCAGTTCTTC.

This rearrangement joins TRBV5-4 to TRBJ2-2; TRBD2 agrees at 8 bases. CDR1 and CDR2 (germline): SGHNT, YYREEE (reference sequence). The V gene end was trimmed by 0 bases and the J gene end by 5 bases; junction bases not matched to a gene: 6. The CDR3 has 16 amino acids. CDR3 residues: CASSLEPSGSTGELFF. As DNA, the CDR3 is TGTGCCAGCAGCTTGGAGCCTAGCGGGTCAACCGGGGAGCTGTTTTTT.

The CDR3 spells CTSSQRETHEQYF. The CDR3 bases are TGCACCAGCAGCCAGAGGGAAACCCACGAGCAGTACTTC. The V and J genes are TRBV1 and TRBJ2-7; TRBD2 is the table's D call and was not checked against the DNA. TRBV1 is assigned pseudogene status. This CDR3 has 13 amino acids.

CDR3 DNA sequence: TGTGCCAGCAGCTTCCCGGAACCCCAAGAGACCCAGTACTTC. It codes for CASSFPEPQETQYF. V gene TRBV7-9 combines with J gene TRBJ2-5; D gene unclear. The CDR3 sequence is 14 residues long. CDR1 is SEHNR and CDR2 is FQNEAQ in the germline V gene (reference sequence). The V and J ends lost 3 bases and 1 base respectively, with 9 bases between them.

The chain combines TRBV3-1 (or the pseudogene TRBV3-2) with TRBJ2-3, with 7 bases that match TRBD2. Per the germline V gene, CDR1 is LGHDT and CDR2 is YNNKEL (reference sequence). The CDR3 is 15 amino acids. V lost 5 bases, J lost 0 bases, and 5 bases stayed unmatched. The CDR3 nucleotides are TGTGCCAGCAGCTCTAGCGGCCCTAGCACAGATACGCAGTATTTT. Its protein is CASSSSGPSTDTQYF.

The V and J genes are TRBV7-9 and TRBJ2-3; D might be TRBD2 (6 bases). This CDR3 is built from 14 residues. Germline lookup yields CDR1 SEHNR and CDR2 FQNEAQ (reference sequence). Deletions cut 5 bases from V and 2 bases from J, with 11 bases between. CDR3 nucleotide sequence: TGTGCCAGCAGCCCGGGGACTTTCACAGATACGCAGTATTTT. Amino acids: CASSPGTFTDTQYF.

The chain combines TRBV29-1 with TRBJ2-1; 10 bases agree with TRBD2. There are 14 residues in the CDR3. The V segment lost 8 bases and the J segment 6 bases; nucleotides outside the gene matches: 10. Germline V gene sequence: CDR1 SQVTM, CDR2 ANQGSEA. CDR3 nucleotides: TGCAGCATCACTCTAGCGGGAGTACGCAATGAGCAGTTCTTC. This sequence encodes CSITLAGVRNEQFF.

The chain joins TRBV27 to TRBJ2-1, with 8 bases aligning to TRBD2. This CDR3 is built from 15 residues. V dropped 3 bases and J dropped 8; count of bases not matched to a gene: 9. Germline V gives CDR1 MNHEY, CDR2 SMNVEV (reference sequence). The CDR3 coding sequence is TGTGCCAGCAGTTTGGTAGGCGGGAGGTTGGATGAGCAGTTCTTC. Encoded protein: CASSLVGGRLDEQFF.

This sequence joins TRBV7-3 and TRBJ1-3, with D possibly TRBD1 on 5 matching bases. Germline V gene sequence: CDR1 SGHTA, CDR2 FQGTGA. The CDR3 extends over 14 amino acids. Trimming removed 5 bases from V and 4 bases from J, with 12 bases in between. CDR3 residues: CASSPGGIGNTIYF. CDR3 nucleotide sequence: TGTGCCAGCAGCCCGGGGGGAATCGGAAACACCATATATTTT.

The rearrangement links TRBV19 to TRBJ1-6; D uncertain. The CDR3 has 15 amino acids. In germline, CDR1 is LNHDA, CDR2 SQIVND (reference sequence). V was clipped by 3 bases and J by 7 bases, with 13 bases between them. CDR3 amino acids: CASSIHGRENSPLHF. The CDR3, as DNA: TGTGCCAGTAGTATTCACGGGAGAGAAAATTCACCCCTCCACTTT.

This rearrangement joins TRBV28 to TRBJ1-2; 8 bases are a match to TRBD1. The CDR3 is 14 amino acids. V lost 6 bases and J lost 8; bases outside the gene matches: 11. Germline CDR1 reads MDHEN; CDR2 reads SYDVKM. The DNA for the CDR3 is TGTGCCAGCAGCTTGACAGGGGAGTATTGGGGCTACACCTTC. It yields the protein CASSLTGEYWGYTF.

The chain has TRBV19 and TRBJ1-4, with a tentative D call TRBD1 (6 bases). The CDR3 totals 16 residues. The germline V gene has CDR1 LNHDA and CDR2 SQIVND (reference sequence). Trimming took off 0 bases at V and 7 bases at J, with 15 bases between the two ends. The CDR3 DNA follows: TGTGCCAGTAGTATAGAGAACAGGGCCAGACGTGAAAAACTGTTTTTT. As protein: CASSIENRARREKLFF.

The rearrangement links TRBV5-1 to TRBJ2-1; possible D gene TRBD2, 5 bases. Trimming cost V 0 bases and J 3 bases, with 10 bases left between them. The length of the CDR3 is 15 residues. Germline CDR1 is SGHRS and CDR2 is YFSETQ. The CDR3 DNA reads TGCGCCAGCAGCTTGGCCGGGGAGCGCTACAATGAGCAGTTCTTC. It yields the protein CASSLAGERYNEQFF.

For this clone: Other DNA variants within this sample encode the same CDR3. The rearrangement joins TRBV7-2 to TRBJ1-5, with TRBD1 identical over 8 bases. The CDR3 has 14 amino acids. Germline V lookup: CDR1 SGHTA, CDR2 FQGNSA. Germline trimming cut 1 base from V and 4 bases from J; bases unmatched to any gene: 0. The CDR3 DNA reads as TGTGCCAGCAGCTTAGGGACAGGGAATCAGCCCCAGCATTTT. Translating it yields CASSLGTGNQPQHF.

This sequence joins TRBV27 and TRBJ2-3, with a tentative D call TRBD1 (8 bases). The CDR3 sequence is 17 residues long. The V and J ends lost 6 bases and 0 bases respectively, with 19 bases between them. CDR1 MNHEY and CDR2 SMNVEV come from the germline V gene (reference sequence). The CDR3 bases are TGTGCCAGCAGGGGGGGGACAGGACTTCCTAGCACAGATACGCAGTATTTT. Protein: CASRGGTGLPSTDTQYF.

The chain employs TRBV9 and TRBJ1-3; D ambiguous. V was clipped by 2 bases and J by 1 base, with 10 bases between them. The CDR3 extends over 15 amino acids. Germline values: CDR1 SGDLS, CDR2 YYNGEE. The CDR3 coding sequence is TGTGCCAGCAGCGTCGCCGGGATATCTGGAAACACCATATATTTT. As protein: CASSVAGISGNTIYF.

This sequence joins TRBV3-1 (or the pseudogene TRBV3-2) and TRBJ2-7; 13 positions agree with TRBD2. CDR1 and CDR2 (germline): LGHDT, YNNKEL (reference sequence). There are 17 residues in the CDR3. V was clipped by 5 bases and J by 4 bases; unmatched bases: 11. The CDR3 reads CASSSLLPGLAGYEQYF. In nucleotides, the CDR3 is TGTGCCAGCAGCTCCCTATTACCGGGACTAGCGGGATACGAGCAGTACTTC.

V and J are TRBV10-3 and TRBJ1-1, with TRBD1 matching 7 bases. The length of the CDR3 is 15 residues. V dropped 4 bases and J dropped 3; count of bases not matched to a gene: 8. The germline V gene encodes CDR1 ENHRY and CDR2 SYGVKD. CDR3 protein: CAISGGQGGYTEAFF. CDR3 in DNA: TGTGCCATCAGTGGAGGCCAGGGGGGTTACACTGAAGCTTTCTTT.

The gene calls are TRBV4-1 and TRBJ2-7, with D hard to call. V was shortened by 2 bases and J by 2 bases, with 10 bases between the two germline ends. The CDR3 is 14 residues long. Germline CDR1 and CDR2: MGHRA and YSYEKL. CDR3 DNA: TGCGCCAGCAGCCAACCCGGGCAGACCTACGAGCAGTACTTC. Translating gives CASSQPGQTYEQYF.

The V and J genes are TRBV9 and TRBJ2-3; D gene ambiguous. V was shortened by 2 bases and J by 5 bases, with 18 bases between the two germline ends. This CDR3 has 16 amino acids. The germline gives CDR1 SGDLS, CDR2 YYNGEE. The CDR3 protein is CASSVGERTHGDTQYF. As DNA, the CDR3 is TGTGCCAGCAGCGTCGGTGAGAGAACCCACGGAGATACGCAGTATTTT.

The J gene is TRBJ1-2, the V gene TRBV13, with TRBD1 matching 7 bases. The V and J ends lost 4 bases and 4 bases, in that order; junction bases with no gene match: 6. This CDR3 region has 14 residues. CDR1 is PRHDT, CDR2 FYEKMQ, per germline (reference sequence). The CDR3 bases are TGTGCCAGCAGCTCCCGGGACAGAGGCTATGGCTACACCTTC. The encoded protein is CASSSRDRGYGYTF.

This sequence joins TRBV7-2 and TRBJ1-2, with D perhaps matching TRBD1 (5 bases). The CDR3 extends over 13 amino acids. Germline CDR1 and CDR2: SGHTA and FQGNSA. Trimming shortened V by 4 bases and J by 5 bases, and 11 bases separated the two germline ends. The CDR3 DNA sequence: TGTGCCAGCAGCTCGGGTTGGGGGTATGGCTACACCTTC. It codes for CASSSGWGYGYTF. Looking up the rest from reference TRBV7-2 and TRBJ1-2 gives the full variable domain: GAGVSQSPSNKVTEKGKDVELRCDPISGHTALYWYRQSLGQGLEFLIYFQGNSAPDKSGLPSDRFSAERTGGSVSTLTIQRTQQEDSAVYLCASSSGWGYGYTFGSGTRLTVV.